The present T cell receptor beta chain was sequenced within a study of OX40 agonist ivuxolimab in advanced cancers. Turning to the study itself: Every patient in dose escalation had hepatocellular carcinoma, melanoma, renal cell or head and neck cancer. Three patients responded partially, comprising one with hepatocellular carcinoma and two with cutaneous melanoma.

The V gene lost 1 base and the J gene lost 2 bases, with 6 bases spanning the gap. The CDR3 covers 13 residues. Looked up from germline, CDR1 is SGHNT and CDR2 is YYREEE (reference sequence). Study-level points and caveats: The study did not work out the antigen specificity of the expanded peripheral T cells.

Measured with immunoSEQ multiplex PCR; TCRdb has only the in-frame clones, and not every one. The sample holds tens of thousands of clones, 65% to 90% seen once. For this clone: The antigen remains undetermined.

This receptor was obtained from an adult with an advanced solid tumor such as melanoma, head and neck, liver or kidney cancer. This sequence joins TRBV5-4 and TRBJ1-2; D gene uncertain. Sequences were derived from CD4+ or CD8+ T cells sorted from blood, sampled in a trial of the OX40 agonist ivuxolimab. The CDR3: CASSLQENYGYTF. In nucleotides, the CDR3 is TGTGCCAGCAGCTTGCAGGAGAACTATGGCTACACCTTC.